The clone carrying this T cell receptor (beta chain) showed up just a few times. The CDR3 contains 13 residues. Germline V gene data show CDR1 as LNHDA and CDR2 as SQIVND (reference sequence). Trimming took 3 bases from V and 1 from J, leaving 6 bases between them. Patients at the Seattle site were enrolled during active infection and followed longitudinally. The data were obtained in a study of blood T cell repertoires in COVID-19. Study details: Samples came from the United States, Italy and Spain, spanning acute and convalescent COVID-19. T cells, B-cell-depleted T cells, or PBMCs supplied cDNA or gDNA.

The data were produced by immunoSEQ multiplex PCR, yet TCRdb's version contains in-frame clones alone and is incomplete. The repertoire holds tens of thousands of clones, around four fifths seen once, with approximately 20% in the top ten. The sequencing sample was made of peripheral blood. The rearrangement uses TRBV19 and TRBJ1-1, with D unclear. The origin of this receptor is a man aged 25 to 40 with COVID-19, enrolled during active disease. This CDR3 reads CASSIVKNTEAFF. CDR3 in DNA: TGTGCCAGTAGTATCGTTAAGAACACTGAAGCTTTCTTT.